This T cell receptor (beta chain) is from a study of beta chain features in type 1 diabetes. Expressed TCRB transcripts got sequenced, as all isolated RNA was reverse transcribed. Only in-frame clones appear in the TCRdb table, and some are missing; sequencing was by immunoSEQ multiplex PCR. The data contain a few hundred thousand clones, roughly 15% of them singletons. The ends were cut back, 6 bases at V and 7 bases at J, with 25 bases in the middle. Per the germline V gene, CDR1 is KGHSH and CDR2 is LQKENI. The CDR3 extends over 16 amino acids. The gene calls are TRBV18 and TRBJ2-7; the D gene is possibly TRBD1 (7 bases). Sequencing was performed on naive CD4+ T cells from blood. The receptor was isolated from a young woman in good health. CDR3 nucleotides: TGTGCCAGCTCGCAGCCGAACAGGGGACTCATACAGGAGCAGTACTTC. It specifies CASSQPNRGLIQEQYF.